A few counts support the clone carrying this T cell receptor beta chain. The antigen remains undetermined. TCRdb itself ran the reads through MiXCR, one entry per CDR3 protein. The table records under 200,000 distinct CDR3 sequences, about 22% of them present only once. The source of the sample is a study of T cell repertoires in cytomegalovirus infection. Study at large: As its CMV epitopes, the study selected recently identified HLA-C-restricted and well-studied HLA-B-restricted targets. Both CMV infection and a matching HLA type were indicated by public TCR beta signatures. Study-level findings and limits: Pooled public TCR beta family frequency picked out CMV carriers with the relevant HLA. In two of eight donors, the top clonotype was HLA-C-restricted CMV-specific.

Germline CDR1 DFQATT, CDR2 SNEGSKA (reference sequence). V was pared by 6 bases and J by 1 base, with 6 bases between. This CDR3 contains 11 residues. Material: CD8+ T cells from cultured PBMCs, obtained from culture after CMV antigen stimulation. The J gene is TRBJ1-1, the V gene TRBV20-1; D gene unclear. The origin of this receptor is a human donor in good health (CMV status not recorded). Some clones in this sample may be carry-over from other donors' samples. CDR3: CSAPENTEAFF. As DNA, the CDR3 is TGCAGTGCCCCGGAGAACACTGAAGCTTTCTTT.